These 31 T cell receptor beta chains were sequenced from one sample in a study of blood T cell repertoires in COVID-19. TCRdb's copy holds only in-frame clones and misses some; the assay was immunoSEQ multiplex PCR. The sample includes approximately 200,000 clones, 75% to 90% seen only once; the top ten take around 3.2%. The sample taken for sequencing was PBMCs or T cells enriched from blood (not recorded which). These TCRs come from a woman aged 18-35 years in a cohort exposed to, infected with or recovered from COVID-19 (not recorded which).

V gene TRBV10-3 combines with J gene TRBJ1-2; D remains ambiguous. Trimming took 0 bases from V and 5 from J, leaving 13 bases between them. CDR3 length: 15 residues. Looked up from germline, CDR1 is ENHRY and CDR2 is SYGVKD. DNA for the CDR3: TGTGCCATCAGTGAGTCGAACCCAGGCCTGTATGGCTACACCTTC. Its translation: CAISESNPGLYGYTF.

CDR3 region: CASSSPVGELFF. The CDR3 region has the DNA TGTGCCAGCAGTTCACCGGTTGGGGAGCTGTTTTTT. This rearrangement joins TRBV28 to TRBJ2-2; D ambiguous. V lost 4 bases and J lost 8, with 8 bases in between. Looked up from germline, CDR1 is MDHEN and CDR2 is SYDVKM. The CDR3 has 12 amino acids.

The V call is TRBV2, the J call TRBJ2-1, with 10 bases fitting TRBD2. CDR1 SNHLY and CDR2 FYNNEI come from the germline V gene. With 2 bases clipped from V and 7 bases from J, the junction kept 8 bases outside the gene matches. The CDR3 covers 16 residues. The CDR3 region has the DNA TGTGCCAGCAGTGAATTTCCTAGCGGGAGATCAAATGAGCAGTTCTTC. Its translation is CASSEFPSGRSNEQFF.

The rearrangement links TRBV7-3 to TRBJ2-4, with D tentatively TRBD2 (6 bases). V shed 3 bases and J shed 0 bases, with 12 bases lying between them. The length of the CDR3 is 16 residues. Germline V lookup: CDR1 SGHTA, CDR2 FQGTGA. CDR3 region: CASSLGLVLAKNIQYF. DNA for the CDR3: TGTGCCAGCAGCTTGGGACTTGTACTAGCCAAAAACATTCAGTACTTC.

V usage is TRBV7-9 and J usage is TRBJ1-1; unclear D gene. CDR1 SEHNR and CDR2 FQNEAQ come from the germline V gene (reference sequence). V dropped 1 base and J dropped 3 bases, with 9 bases sitting between them. The CDR3 loop spans 14 amino acids. The DNA of the CDR3 is TGTGCCAGCAGCTTAGATGGAGGCGACACTGAAGCTTTCTTT. It encodes CASSLDGGDTEAFF.

The CDR3 DNA reads TGTGCCAGCAGCCAAACACAGCCTTTTAATGAAAAACTGTTTTTT. This codes for CASSQTQPFNEKLFF. This sequence joins TRBV14 and TRBJ1-4; D ambiguous. The CDR3 spans 15 residues. Trimming removed 2 bases at V and 4 bases at J, with 11 bases between. Germline V CDR1 and CDR2: SGHDN, FVKESK.

The rearrangement joins TRBV24-1 to TRBJ1-1; D remains ambiguous. V was pared by 3 bases and J by 7 bases, with 14 bases between. Looked up from germline, CDR1 is KGHDR and CDR2 is SFDVKD. CDR3 size: 14 residues. CDR3 bases: TGTGCCACCAGTGATCCCTCCGGGAGTCGTGAAGCTTTCTTT. Its translation is CATSDPSGSREAFF.

Comments on this clone: The sample carries other DNA sequences with the same CDR3. The rearrangement links TRBV2 to TRBJ2-1, with 14 nucleotides matching TRBD2. This CDR3 region has 14 residues. V was pared by 6 bases and J by 8 bases, with 3 bases of the junction left unmatched. Germline CDR1 reads SNHLY; CDR2 reads FYNNEI. CDR3 bases: TGTGCCAGCAGGGGGACTAGCGGGGGCTATGAGCAGTTCTTC. Translated: CASRGTSGGYEQFF.

The chain is built from TRBV18 and TRBJ2-2, with 10 bases lining up with TRBD2. The trim removed 2 bases at V and 1 base at J, leaving 1 base unmatched. CDR1 is KGHSH, CDR2 LQKENI, per germline. CDR3 size: 16 residues. CDR3 loop: CASSPRTSGNTGELFF. In DNA, the CDR3 is TGTGCCAGCTCACCAAGGACTAGCGGGAACACCGGGGAGCTGTTTTTT.

The J gene is TRBJ2-5, the V gene TRBV19, with 7 nucleotides matching TRBD1. After removal of 7 bases from V and 1 base from J, the junction contained 6 bases not matched to a gene. The CDR3 length is 14 residues. Germline V gives CDR1 LNHDA, CDR2 SQIVND (reference sequence). The CDR3: CASTDRDIQETQYF. DNA of the CDR3: TGTGCCAGTACTGACAGGGACATCCAAGAGACCCAGTACTTC. The full variable domain, completed using reference TRBV19 and TRBJ2-5, is DGGITQSPKYLFRKEGQNVTLSCEQNLNHDAMYWYRQDPGQGLRLIYYSQIVNDFQKGDIAEGYSVSREKKESFPLTVTSAQKNPTAFYLCASTDRDIQETQYFGPGTRLLVL.

The CDR3 loop is CASSLGTVDQETQYF. DNA for the CDR3: TGTGCCAGCAGCTTAGGGACTGTTGACCAAGAGACCCAGTACTTC. The chain links TRBV11-2 to TRBJ2-5; D perhaps matches TRBD2 (5 bases). V dropped 1 base and J dropped 0 bases, with 9 bases sitting between them. CDR3 size: 15 residues. CDR1 is SGHAT, CDR2 FQNNGV, per germline.

The chain combines TRBV18 with TRBJ2-3; tentative D call: TRBD2 (5 bases). V gave up 2 bases and J gave up 4 bases, with 13 bases separating them. The CDR3 sequence is 15 residues long. The germline gives CDR1 KGHSH, CDR2 LQKENI. This chain's CDR3 is CASSPNRGSPDTQYF. The CDR3 DNA reads TGTGCCAGCTCACCAAATCGGGGTAGCCCAGATACGCAGTATTTT.

Only one count was recorded for this clone. The gene calls are TRBV5-6 and TRBJ2-1; 9 bases are shared with TRBD1. CDR3 length: 16 amino acids. From germline, CDR1 is SGHDT and CDR2 YYEEEE. Germline trimming cut 5 bases from V and 1 base from J; bases unmatched to any gene: 7. The CDR3 DNA reads as TGTGCCAGCAGTCGGGACAGGGATCGGTCCTACAATGAGCAGTTCTTC. It encodes CASSRDRDRSYNEQFF.

This clone was recorded only once. The chain uses TRBV5-7 and TRBJ1-3; 10 bases fit TRBD1. TRBV5-7 is identified as an open reading frame with a role that is uncertain. J gave up 0 bases and V 5 bases, and 11 bases lay outside the gene matches. CDR3 length equals 18 residues. CDR3 nucleotide sequence: TGTGCCAGCAGGGTTCGGGACAGGGGTCTAGGCTCTGGAAACACCATATATTTT. It codes for CASRVRDRGLGSGNTIYF.

V gene TRBV3-1 (or the pseudogene TRBV3-2) combines with J gene TRBJ2-1, with D perhaps matching TRBD2 (6 bases). This CDR3 is built from 17 residues. Trimming stripped 3 bases from V and 3 bases from J, with 18 bases between. Germline CDR1 is LGHDT and CDR2 is YNNKEL (reference sequence). The CDR3 sequence is CASSQQLKRAGYNEQFF. CDR3 bases: TGTGCCAGCAGCCAGCAGTTGAAGCGGGCTGGCTACAATGAGCAGTTCTTC.

V and J are TRBV13 and TRBJ1-3; D perhaps matches TRBD1 (6 bases). The CDR3 runs to 15 residues. Germline V lookup: CDR1 PRHDT, CDR2 FYEKMQ (reference sequence). Trimming pared 6 bases from V and 2 bases from J, leaving 14 bases between. This CDR3 is CASSYTGQTGNTIYF. Written as DNA, the CDR3 is TGTGCCAGCAGTTACACAGGGCAAACTGGAAACACCATATATTTT.

The J gene is TRBJ1-4, the V gene TRBV6-1; a possible D gene is TRBD1 (5 bases). Germline CDR1 and CDR2: MNHNS and SASEGT. This CDR3 comprises 14 residues. V lost 3 bases to trimming and J lost 3 bases, with 8 bases between them. CDR3 coding DNA: TGTGCCAGCAGTGAGGGGCGTCCTAATGAAAAACTGTTTTTT. This translates into CASSEGRPNEKLFF.

This chain connects TRBV7-9 to TRBJ1-3; a possible D gene is TRBD1 (5 bases). The CDR3 is 15 amino acids. V lost 5 bases and J 0 bases, leaving 11 bases between the germline ends. The V gene's germline CDR1 is SEHNR and CDR2 FQNEAQ (reference sequence). CDR3 bases: TGTGCCAGCAGCCGCGACAGTACCTCTGGAAACACCATATATTTT. Its protein product is CASSRDSTSGNTIYF.

As for this clone: An end of the junction does not agree with germline; a read error may underlie this. This chain joins TRBV7-6 and TRBJ2-2, with D maybe TRBD2 (5 bases). Looked up from germline, CDR1 is SGHVS and CDR2 is FNYEAQ. The CDR3 totals 16 residues. The CDR3 reads CASTLDEGSNTGELFF. In nucleotides, the CDR3 is TGTGCCAGCACCTTAGATGAGGGTTCGAACACCGGGGAGCTGTTTTTT.

Only one count was recorded for this clone. This sequence joins TRBV3-1 (or the pseudogene TRBV3-2) and TRBJ2-5; 13 bases align to TRBD2. Germline-derived CDR1 and CDR2 are LGHDT and YNNKEL (reference sequence). There are 17 residues in the CDR3. J was trimmed by 5 bases and V by 4 bases; bases with no gene match: 10. This CDR3 reads CASSPGTSGAMEETQYF. CDR3 coding DNA: TGTGCCAGCAGCCCAGGGACTAGCGGGGCCATGGAGGAGACCCAGTACTTC.

The V call is TRBV27, the J call TRBJ2-7; unclear D gene. The V gene's germline CDR1 is MNHEY and CDR2 SMNVEV (reference sequence). V was trimmed by 4 bases and J by 2 bases, leaving 9 bases between them. This CDR3 has 13 residues. The CDR3 region has the DNA TGTGCCAGCAGTTCGGCCGGAGCCTACGAGCAGTACTTC. Encoded protein: CASSSAGAYEQYF.

This chain connects TRBV7-9 to TRBJ2-1, with 9 bases that match TRBD2. Germline loops: CDR1 SEHNR, CDR2 FQNEAQ (reference sequence). The trim removed 4 bases at V and 5 bases at J, leaving 6 bases unmatched. The CDR3 covers 15 residues. CDR3 DNA sequence: TGTGCCAGCAGCTACCGAGCGGGAGGACACAATGAGCAGTTCTTC. Its translation is CASSYRAGGHNEQFF.

The CDR3 nucleotides read TGTGCCAGCAGCTTAGTCGGGAACACCGGGGAGCTGTTTTTT. Residues: CASSLVGNTGELFF. The chain uses TRBV7-2 and TRBJ2-2; unclear D gene. Looked up from germline, CDR1 is SGHTA and CDR2 is FQGNSA. V lost 1 base and J lost 1, with 4 bases in between. This CDR3 region has 14 residues.

The chain recombines TRBV13 with TRBJ2-6, with TRBD1 matching 8 bases. J was trimmed by 3 bases and V by 5 bases; bases with no gene match: 15. The CDR3 is 19 amino acids. Germline CDR1 is PRHDT and CDR2 is FYEKMQ (reference sequence). The CDR3 coding sequence is TGTGCCAGCAGCGCCAACACAGGGGGACCAGGAGGTGGGGCCAACGTCCTGACTTTC. Protein sequence: CASSANTGGPGGGANVLTF.

The chain has TRBV19 and TRBJ1-5; 7 nucleotides align to TRBD1. This CDR3 contains 16 residues. The V gene's germline CDR1 is LNHDA and CDR2 SQIVND (reference sequence). With V trimmed by 5 bases and J by 4 bases, 11 bases remained unmatched. CDR3 in amino acids: CASSPTDRVKNQPQHF. The CDR3 region has the DNA TGTGCCAGTAGTCCCACTGACAGGGTCAAAAATCAGCCCCAGCATTTT.

This rearrangement joins TRBV10-3 to TRBJ2-5, with 8 bases identical to TRBD2. The V segment lost 5 bases and the J segment 5 bases; nucleotides outside the gene matches: 4. This CDR3 spans 13 amino acids. The V gene's germline CDR1 is ENHRY and CDR2 SYGVKD. The CDR3: CAISTGGPETQYF. CDR3 bases: TGTGCCATCAGTACGGGGGGGCCGGAGACCCAGTACTTC.

This sequence joins TRBV19 and TRBJ1-5; 7 bases map to TRBD1. The CDR3 is made up of 15 amino acids. V lost 4 bases to trimming and J lost 4 bases; unmatched junction nucleotides: 7. Looked up from germline, CDR1 is LNHDA and CDR2 is SQIVND (reference sequence). The CDR3, as DNA: TGTGCCAGTAGTAACCTACAGGGGAGAAATCAGCCCCAGCATTTT. It codes for CASSNLQGRNQPQHF.

The genes are TRBV28 and TRBJ1-2; 7 bases are a match to TRBD1. V lost 3 bases, J lost 2 bases, and 9 bases stayed unmatched. The CDR3 has 16 residues. The germline V gene encodes CDR1 MDHEN and CDR2 SYDVKM. As DNA, the CDR3 is TGTGCCAGCAGTTTCGTTAGGACAGGCCAGAACTATGGCTACACCTTC. It specifies CASSFVRTGQNYGYTF.

The gene calls are TRBV21-1 and TRBJ2-3; the D call in the table, TRBD2, was not verified against the DNA. TRBV21-1 is a pseudogene locus. CDR3 size: 20 residues. Here the CDR3 DNA reads TGTGCCAGCAGCAAAAGTAATCGGGGGGGGTTTCCGGCTAGCACAGATACGCAGTATTTT. Translation gives CASSKSNRGGFPASTDTQYF.

This chain joins TRBV2 and TRBJ2-5; possible D gene TRBD1, 6 bases. Germline lookup yields CDR1 SNHLY and CDR2 FYNNEI. Trimming cost V 8 bases and J 5 bases, with 18 bases left between them. This CDR3 comprises 14 residues. The CDR3: CASGDRTQGETQYF. DNA of the CDR3: TGTGCCAGCGGAGACAGGACCCAGGGGGAGACCCAGTACTTC.

The J gene is TRBJ1-2, the V gene TRBV24-1; unclear D gene. The CDR3 covers 11 residues. V lost 4 bases to trimming and J lost 6 bases, with 5 bases between them. Germline CDR1 and CDR2: KGHDR and SFDVKD. The CDR3 here is CATSDPDGYTF. The DNA for the CDR3 is TGTGCCACCAGTGACCCGGATGGCTACACCTTC.